There are a few counts of the clone carrying this T cell receptor (beta chain). What it binds is not known. Random hexamers were used to reverse transcribe roughly 0.45 to 1 ug of RNA. The method of amplification for TCR beta CDR3 was immunoSEQ multiplex PCR, covering 54 Vbeta and 13 Jbeta. One entry per CDR3 protein results from TCRdb running MiXCR on the immunoSEQ multiplex PCR reads. Seen here are a few hundred thousand distinct CDR3 sequences, 85% observed once, and the top ten hold 0.09% to 0.15%. These data come from a study of CD8 T cells in Susac syndrome. Study outcomes and limitations: The study recognized that its TCR sequencing and HLA analysis covered a relatively small number of individuals.

Germline CDR1 MGHRA, CDR2 YSYEKL. The CDR3 is made up of 15 amino acids. V dropped 0 bases and J dropped 1 base, with 6 bases sitting between them. Treatment-naive patients with stable or active relapsing-remitting disease served as multiple sclerosis controls. Source material: CD8+ T cells from PBMCs. The V call is TRBV4-1, the J call TRBJ1-4; a weak D match, TRBD1 (5 bases). The receptor comes from a human donor with multiple sclerosis. The CDR3 loop reads CASSQEQGTNEKLFF. In DNA, the CDR3 is TGCGCCAGCAGCCAAGAGCAGGGAACTAATGAAAAACTGTTTTTT.